The 30 T cell receptor beta chains given below trace back to one sample, sequenced in a study of blood T cell repertoires in COVID-19. Produced via immunoSEQ multiplex PCR; TCRdb's table is partial and in-frame only. The sample contains roughly 120,000 clones, more than 75% of which appear only once. Sequenced material: peripheral blood. The receptors stem from a man aged 60-69 years with acute or convalescent COVID-19.

The chain employs TRBV5-5 and TRBJ2-1; the match to TRBD2 covers 12 bases. CDR3 length equals 15 residues. Trimming took 2 bases from V and 7 from J; bases not matched to a gene: 4. Germline loops: CDR1 SGHKS, CDR2 YYEKEE (reference sequence). The CDR3: CASSFGLAGRNEQFF. The CDR3 nucleotides read TGTGCCAGCAGCTTTGGACTAGCGGGAAGGAATGAGCAGTTCTTC.

The sample holds a few counts of this clone. The V call is TRBV3-1 (or the pseudogene TRBV3-2), the J call TRBJ2-2; 7 bases fit TRBD1. The trim removed 4 bases at V and 5 bases at J, leaving 10 bases unmatched. The CDR3 loop spans 16 amino acids. Germline V gene sequence: CDR1 LGHDT, CDR2 YNNKEL (reference sequence). Written as DNA, the CDR3 is TGTGCCAGCAGCCCCCAGGCCGGACAGGAGACCGGGGAGCTGTTTTTT. Translation: CASSPQAGQETGELFF.

This rearrangement joins TRBV19 to TRBJ2-1; 13 bases line up with TRBD2. The CDR3 sequence is 15 residues long. V was pared by 4 bases and J by 8 bases, with 5 bases of the junction left unmatched. Germline V gives CDR1 LNHDA, CDR2 SQIVND (reference sequence). CDR3 amino acids: CASSSGTSGNDEQFF. DNA of the CDR3: TGTGCCAGTAGTAGCGGGACTAGCGGGAATGATGAGCAGTTCTTC.

The rearrangement links TRBV28 to TRBJ2-7; 8 bases align to TRBD2. Germline assignment: CDR1 MDHEN and CDR2 SYDVKM. V was pared by 2 bases and J by 9 bases, with 12 bases of the junction left unmatched. The length of the CDR3 is 15 residues. The CDR3 DNA follows: TGTGCCAGCAGTTTAATTCTAGCGGGTGTACGCGGGCAGTACTTC. It encodes CASSLILAGVRGQYF.

This clone was detected once. The V call is TRBV28, the J call TRBJ2-3; a possible D gene is TRBD2 (6 bases). Germline V CDR1 and CDR2: MDHEN, SYDVKM. This CDR3 is 15 amino acids long. The V end was cut by 6 bases, the J end by 1 base, with 14 bases between. The CDR3 protein is CASSTRGRGTDTQYF. The DNA for the CDR3 is TGTGCCAGCAGCACCCGGGGGAGAGGCACAGATACGCAGTATTTT.

CDR3 sequence (DNA): TGTGCCAGCAGCTTAAGTCCTCGGGGTAGGAACACTGAAGCTTTCTTT. Protein product: CASSLSPRGRNTEAFF. The chain carries TRBV7-9 and TRBJ1-1; D is unclear. Germline V lookup: CDR1 SEHNR, CDR2 FQNEAQ (reference sequence). The V gene lost 2 bases and the J gene lost 1 base, with 14 bases spanning the gap. This CDR3 contains 16 residues.

V and J are TRBV5-1 and TRBJ1-4; D is unclear. There are 15 residues in the CDR3. Germline CDR1 SGHRS, CDR2 YFSETQ. The ends were cut back, 7 bases at V and 0 bases at J, with 13 bases in the middle. This CDR3 is CASSQRPATNEKLFF. DNA of the CDR3: TGCGCCAGCTCTCAGCGGCCAGCAACTAATGAAAAACTGTTTTTT.

This rearrangement joins TRBV28 to TRBJ2-7, with 8 positions matching TRBD1. The CDR3 length is 15 residues. Germline values: CDR1 MDHEN, CDR2 SYDVKM. V shed 4 bases, J shed 1 base, and the junction held 6 bases outside the gene matches. The CDR3 is CASSSDRGPSYEQYF. In nucleotides, the CDR3 is TGTGCCAGCAGTTCCGACAGGGGACCGTCCTACGAGCAGTACTTC.

The chain carries TRBV5-5 and TRBJ2-1; 8 bases are shared with TRBD2. CDR3 length equals 18 residues. V trimming: 3 bases; J trimming: 0 bases; junction bases outside the gene matches: 11. The V gene's germline CDR1 is SGHKS and CDR2 YYEKEE (reference sequence). DNA of the CDR3: TGTGCCAGCAGCTCCCGGGGGGGAGTCTTCAGCTCCTACAATGAGCAGTTCTTC. It translates to CASSSRGGVFSSYNEQFF.

This clone showed up just once. The rearrangement links TRBV2 to TRBJ2-2, with D perhaps matching TRBD1 (6 bases). Per germline, CDR1 SNHLY and CDR2 FYNNEI. The CDR3 length is 13 residues. The V and J ends lost 2 bases and 7 bases respectively, with 8 bases between them. CDR3 nucleotide sequence: TGTGCCAGCAGTGAACAGGGGAGCGGGGAGCTGTTTTTT. It encodes CASSEQGSGELFF.

V and J are TRBV5-1 and TRBJ2-2; 10 positions agree with TRBD1. CDR3 length: 15 amino acids. Germline-derived CDR1 and CDR2 are SGHRS and YFSETQ. The V and J ends lost 0 bases and 6 bases, in that order; junction bases with no gene match: 2. CDR3 nucleotide sequence: TGCGCCAGCAGCTTGGGACAGGGGGCGGCCGGGGAGCTGTTTTTT. It specifies CASSLGQGAAGELFF.

The gene calls are TRBV6-5 and TRBJ1-2, with TRBD1 matching over 7 bases. After removal of 5 bases from V and 0 bases from J, the junction contained 6 bases not matched to a gene. Looked up from germline, CDR1 is MNHEY and CDR2 is SVGAGI. The CDR3 spans 15 residues. DNA of the CDR3: TGTGCCAGCAGTCCCCAAGGGACAGCTAACTATGGCTACACCTTC. As protein: CASSPQGTANYGYTF.

V gene TRBV5-1 combines with J gene TRBJ2-5; tentatively, D is TRBD1 (6 bases). CDR1 is SGHRS and CDR2 is YFSETQ in the germline V gene. The CDR3 totals 13 residues. Trimming took off 5 bases at V and 3 bases at J, with 11 bases between the two ends. CDR3 coding DNA: TGCGCCAGCAGTACTGGGGGCGAAGAGACCCAGTACTTC. Amino acids: CASSTGGEETQYF.

This clone was seen repeatedly, ten times or more. The chain has TRBV5-6 and TRBJ1-3; TRBD1 might be the D (5 bases). The germline V and J ends were trimmed by 2 bases and 0 bases, with 6 bases remaining between them. The CDR3 has 14 amino acids. Germline V gene data show CDR1 as SGHDT and CDR2 as YYEEEE. CDR3 region: CASSFDSSGNTIYF. In DNA form, the CDR3 reads TGTGCCAGCAGCTTCGACAGCTCTGGAAACACCATATATTTT.

The rearrangement links TRBV7-9 to TRBJ2-1, with 9 nucleotides matching TRBD1. With V trimmed by 3 bases and J by 8 bases, 8 bases remained unmatched. Germline V gene lookup returns CDR1 SEHNR and CDR2 FQNEAQ (reference sequence). The CDR3 loop spans 15 amino acids. CDR3 sequence (DNA): TGTGCCAGCAGCTTCGGGACAGGGAGGGAGGATGAGCAGTTCTTC. Encoded protein: CASSFGTGREDEQFF.

The count of this clone is one. The chain carries TRBV5-1 and TRBJ2-3; TRBD1 matches 9 bases. Germline V lookup: CDR1 SGHRS, CDR2 YFSETQ. CDR3 length: 15 amino acids. J lost 2 bases, V lost 2 bases, and 3 bases had no gene match. This CDR3 is CASSFRTGDTDTQYF. The CDR3 region has the DNA TGCGCCAGCAGCTTCAGGACAGGGGACACAGATACGCAGTATTTT. The full variable domain, with the rest looked up from reference TRBV5-1 and TRBJ2-3, is KAGVTQTPRYLIKTRGQQVTLSCSPISGHRSVSWYQQTPGQGLQFLFEYFSETQRNKGNFPGRFSGRQFSNSRSEMNVSTLELGDSALYLCASSFRTGDTDTQYFGPGTRLTVL.

Comment on this clone: The identical CDR3 is also encoded by other nucleotide sequences in the sample. This sequence joins TRBV7-3 and TRBJ2-1; 7 positions agree with TRBD1. After removal of 6 bases from V and 2 bases from J, the junction contained 4 bases not matched to a gene. CDR1 is SGHTA, CDR2 FQGTGA, per germline. CDR3 length equals 14 residues. CDR3: CASSSGQTYNEQFF. The CDR3, as DNA: TGTGCCAGCAGTTCGGGACAGACCTACAATGAGCAGTTCTTC.

This rearrangement joins TRBV28 to TRBJ2-7; tentative D call: TRBD2 (5 bases). The CDR3 has 13 amino acids. Trimming took 7 bases from V and 4 from J, leaving 14 bases between them. Germline CDR1 reads MDHEN; CDR2 reads SYDVKM. CDR3 sequence: CASTSRPGYEQYF. The CDR3, as DNA: TGTGCCAGCACCTCGCGACCGGGGTACGAGCAGTACTTC.

This CDR3 reads CASRPGTSLSREQYF. The CDR3 DNA follows: TGTGCCAGCAGACCCGGGACTAGCCTCAGTCGGGAGCAGTACTTC. The chain uses TRBV28 and TRBJ2-7, with 9 bases matching TRBD2. V lost 6 bases and J lost 7; bases outside the gene matches: 13. CDR3 length: 15 residues. Germline-derived CDR1 and CDR2 are MDHEN and SYDVKM.

This rearrangement joins TRBV7-3 to TRBJ2-5; 15 nucleotides match TRBD2. The CDR3 consists of 16 residues. Germline V gene sequence: CDR1 SGHTA, CDR2 FQGTGA. V shed 5 bases, J shed 2 bases, and the junction held 3 bases outside the gene matches. This chain's CDR3 is CASSMGLAGGQETQYF. The CDR3 DNA follows: TGTGCCAGCAGCATGGGACTAGCGGGGGGACAAGAGACCCAGTACTTC.

The chain joins TRBV7-6 to TRBJ2-3, with a weak D call TRBD2 (6 bases). CDR3 length equals 15 residues. The germline CDR1 and CDR2 sequences are SGHVS and FNYEAQ. V lost 0 bases and J lost 4, with 11 bases in between. The chain's CDR3 is CASSLADGGSDTQYF. The DNA for the CDR3 is TGTGCCAGCAGCTTAGCGGATGGAGGGTCAGATACGCAGTATTTT.

This chain connects TRBV24-1 to TRBJ1-2, with 9 bases that match TRBD1. V lost 5 bases to trimming and J lost 2 bases; unmatched junction nucleotides: 2. There are 14 residues in the CDR3. Germline V CDR1 and CDR2: KGHDR, SFDVKD. The CDR3 DNA reads TGTGCCACCAGTGCCGGGACAGGGAACTATGGCTACACCTTC. As protein: CATSAGTGNYGYTF.

This chain connects TRBV10-3 to TRBJ2-2; no reliable D call. From germline, CDR1 is ENHRY and CDR2 SYGVKD. V lost 5 bases to trimming and J lost 0 bases, with 13 bases between them. CDR3 length: 16 residues. CDR3 DNA sequence: TGTGCCATCAGTCTATCTTCTCCTTCGAACACCGGGGAGCTGTTTTTT. This encodes CAISLSSPSNTGELFF.

Concerning this clone itself: Other DNA sequences in this sample translate to the same CDR3. This chain connects TRBV19 to TRBJ2-7; TRBD2 matches at 9 bases. This CDR3 has 15 residues. After removal of 5 bases from V and 2 bases from J, the junction contained 7 bases not matched to a gene. The germline V gene encodes CDR1 LNHDA and CDR2 SQIVND (reference sequence). For the CDR3, the DNA is TGTGCCAGTAGTGAACTGGCGGGAGGGCCCTACGAGCAGTACTTC. Protein product: CASSELAGGPYEQYF.

The chain joins TRBV5-1 to TRBJ2-7, with 9 bases fitting TRBD2. V shed 6 bases, J shed 3 bases, and the junction held 19 bases outside the gene matches. Germline loops: CDR1 SGHRS, CDR2 YFSETQ. CDR3 length: 18 residues. CDR3 sequence reads: CASTSARAGIAGVYEQYF. CDR3 coding DNA: TGCGCCAGCACCTCCGCAAGGGCTGGAATAGCGGGAGTCTACGAGCAGTACTTC. Drawing the rest from reference TRBV5-1 and TRBJ2-7, the complete variable domain is KAGVTQTPRYLIKTRGQQVTLSCSPISGHRSVSWYQQTPGQGLQFLFEYFSETQRNKGNFPGRFSGRQFSNSRSEMNVSTLELGDSALYLCASTSARAGIAGVYEQYFGPGTRLTVT.

This clone appeared once. This specimen includes other DNA sequences encoding the same CDR3. V is TRBV29-1 and J is TRBJ1-1; no reliable D call. Germline values: CDR1 SQVTM, CDR2 ANQGSEA. CDR3 length: 10 residues. Trimming shortened V by 3 bases and J by 8 bases, and 7 bases separated the two germline ends. The CDR3 DNA reads as TGCAGCGTTGACGGGTCAGAAGCTTTCTTT. Translation: CSVDGSEAFF. Combining the CDR3 with reference TRBV29-1 and TRBJ1-1 gives the whole variable domain SAVISQKPSRDICQRGTSLTIQCQVDSQVTMMFWYRQQPGQSLTLIATANQGSEATYESGFVIDKFPISRPNLTFSTLTVSNMSPEDSSIYLCSVDGSEAFFGQGTRLTVV.

The chain has TRBV27 and TRBJ2-1; TRBD1 agrees at 9 bases. J gave up 4 bases and V 6 bases, and 13 bases lay outside the gene matches. From germline, CDR1 is MNHEY and CDR2 SMNVEV (reference sequence). The CDR3 has 17 residues. The CDR3 sequence: CASRTKPRTGVYNEQFF. CDR3 coding DNA: TGTGCCAGCAGAACGAAGCCGCGGACAGGGGTGTACAATGAGCAGTTCTTC.

The chain is built from TRBV28 and TRBJ1-4; D is uncertain. The CDR3 sequence is 11 residues long. Trimming took off 2 bases at V and 14 bases at J, with 9 bases between the two ends. The germline V gene encodes CDR1 MDHEN and CDR2 SYDVKM. CDR3 amino acids: CASSLRRWLFF. CDR3 DNA: TGTGCCAGCAGTTTACGCCGGTGGCTGTTTTTT. The whole variable domain, remainder taken from reference TRBV28 and TRBJ1-4, is DVKVTQSSRYLVKRTGEKVFLECVQDMDHENMFWYRQDPGLGLRLIYFSYDVKMKEKGDIPEGYSVSREKKERFSLILESASTNQTSMYLCASSLRRWLFFGSGTQLSVL.

The chain employs TRBV29-1 and TRBJ2-1; TRBD1 aligns across 7 bases. The CDR3 contains 13 residues. J lost 9 bases, V lost 4 bases, and 9 bases had no gene match. Per germline, CDR1 SQVTM and CDR2 ANQGSEA. CDR3 in amino acids: CSVVRQGSGEQFF. Written as DNA, the CDR3 is TGCAGCGTTGTCAGACAGGGAAGCGGTGAGCAGTTCTTC.

The V and J genes are TRBV7-2 and TRBJ2-1, with D uncertain. The ends were cut back, 5 bases at V and 0 bases at J, with 8 bases in the middle. This CDR3 spans 14 amino acids. The germline CDR1 and CDR2 sequences are SGHTA and FQGNSA. Here the CDR3 DNA reads TGTGCCAGCAGCCCTATCGGCTCCTACAATGAGCAGTTCTTC. Its translation is CASSPIGSYNEQFF.